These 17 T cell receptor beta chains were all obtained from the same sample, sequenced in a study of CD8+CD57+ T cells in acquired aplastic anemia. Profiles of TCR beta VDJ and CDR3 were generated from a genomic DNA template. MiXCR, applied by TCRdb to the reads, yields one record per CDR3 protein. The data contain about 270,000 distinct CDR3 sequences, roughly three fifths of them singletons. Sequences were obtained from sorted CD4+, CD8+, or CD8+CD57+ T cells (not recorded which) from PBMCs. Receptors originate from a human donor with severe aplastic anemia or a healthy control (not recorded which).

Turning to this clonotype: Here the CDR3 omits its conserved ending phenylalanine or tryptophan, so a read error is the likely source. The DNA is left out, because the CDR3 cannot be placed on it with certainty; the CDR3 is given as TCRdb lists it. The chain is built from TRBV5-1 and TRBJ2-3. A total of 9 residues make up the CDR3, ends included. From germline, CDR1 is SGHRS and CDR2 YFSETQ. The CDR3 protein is CASSLPTSD.

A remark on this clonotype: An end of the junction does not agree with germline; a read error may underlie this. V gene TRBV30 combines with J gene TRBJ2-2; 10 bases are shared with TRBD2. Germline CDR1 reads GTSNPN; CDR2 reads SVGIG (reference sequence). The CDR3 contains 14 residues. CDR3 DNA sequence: TGTGCCTGCAGGACTAGCGGAAACACCGGGGAGCTGTCTTTT. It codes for CACRTSGNTGELSF.

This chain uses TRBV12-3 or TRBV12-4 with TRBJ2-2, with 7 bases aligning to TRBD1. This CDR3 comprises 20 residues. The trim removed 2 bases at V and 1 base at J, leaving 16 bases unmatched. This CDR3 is CASSLSRDSSQGRNTGELFF. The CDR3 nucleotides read TGTGCCAGCAGTTTATCCCGGGACAGTTCCCAGGGAAGGAACACCGGGGAGCTGTTTTTT.

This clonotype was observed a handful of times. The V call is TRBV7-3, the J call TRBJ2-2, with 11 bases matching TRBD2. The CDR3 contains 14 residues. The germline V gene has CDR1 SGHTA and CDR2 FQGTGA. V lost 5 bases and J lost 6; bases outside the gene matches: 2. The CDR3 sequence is CASSLAGGAGELFF. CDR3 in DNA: TGTGCCAGCAGCCTAGCGGGGGGTGCCGGGGAGCTGTTTTTT.

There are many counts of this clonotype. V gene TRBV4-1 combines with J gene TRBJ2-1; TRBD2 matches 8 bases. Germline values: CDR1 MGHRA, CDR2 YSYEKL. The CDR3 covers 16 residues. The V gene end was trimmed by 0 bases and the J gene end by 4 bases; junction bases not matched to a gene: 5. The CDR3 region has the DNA TGCGCCAGCAGCCAAGATTCGCGGGGGGCTTACAATGAGCAGTTCTTC. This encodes CASSQDSRGAYNEQFF.

In DNA, the CDR3 is TGTGCCACCAGCAGAGTGGGGGCGGGGGACAATGAGCAGTTCTTC. It is translated as CATSRVGAGDNEQFF. The chain has TRBV15 and TRBJ2-1; D perhaps matches TRBD2 (7 bases). Trimming stripped 1 base from V and 5 bases from J, with 12 bases between. CDR3 length equals 15 residues. The germline CDR1 and CDR2 sequences are LNHNV and YYDKDF (reference sequence).

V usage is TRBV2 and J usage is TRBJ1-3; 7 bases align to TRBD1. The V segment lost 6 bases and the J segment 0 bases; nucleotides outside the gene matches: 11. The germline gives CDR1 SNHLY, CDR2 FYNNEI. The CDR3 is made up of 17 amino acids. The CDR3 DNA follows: TGTGCCAGCAGGAGTTACCGGGACAGAATCTCTGGAAACACCATATATTTT. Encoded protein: CASRSYRDRISGNTIYF.

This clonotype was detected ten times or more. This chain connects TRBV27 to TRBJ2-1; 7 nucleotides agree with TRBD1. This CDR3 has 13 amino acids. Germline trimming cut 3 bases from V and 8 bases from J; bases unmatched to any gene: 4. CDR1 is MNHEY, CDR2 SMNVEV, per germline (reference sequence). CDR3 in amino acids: CASSFDRVHEQFF. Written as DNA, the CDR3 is TGTGCCAGCAGTTTCGACAGGGTCCATGAGCAGTTCTTC.

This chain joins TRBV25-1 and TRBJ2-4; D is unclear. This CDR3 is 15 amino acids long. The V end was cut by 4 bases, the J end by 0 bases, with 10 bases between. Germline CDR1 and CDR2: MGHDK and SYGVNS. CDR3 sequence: CASSAKGTAKNIQYF. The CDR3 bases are TGTGCCAGCAGTGCTAAGGGAACAGCCAAAAACATTCAGTACTTC.

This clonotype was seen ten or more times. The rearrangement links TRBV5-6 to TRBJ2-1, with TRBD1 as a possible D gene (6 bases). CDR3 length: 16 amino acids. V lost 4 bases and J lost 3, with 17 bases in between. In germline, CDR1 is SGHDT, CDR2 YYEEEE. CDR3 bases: TGTGCCAGCAGCGGCATACAGGGCCGAATCTACAATGAGCAGTTCTTC. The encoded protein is CASSGIQGRIYNEQFF.

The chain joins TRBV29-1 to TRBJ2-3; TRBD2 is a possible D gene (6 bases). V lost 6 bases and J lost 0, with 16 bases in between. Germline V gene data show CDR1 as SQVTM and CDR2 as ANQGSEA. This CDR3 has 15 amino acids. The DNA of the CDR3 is TGCAGCGTCTTTTGGGCAGGGAGGAGCACAGATACGCAGTATTTT. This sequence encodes CSVFWAGRSTDTQYF.

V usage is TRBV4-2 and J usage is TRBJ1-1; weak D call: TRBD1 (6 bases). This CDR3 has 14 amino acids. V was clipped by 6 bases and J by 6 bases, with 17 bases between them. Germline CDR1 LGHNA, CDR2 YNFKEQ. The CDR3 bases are TGTGCCAGCAGGGGGGCAGGGGCGCCGGCTGAAGCTTTCTTT. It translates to CASRGAGAPAEAFF.

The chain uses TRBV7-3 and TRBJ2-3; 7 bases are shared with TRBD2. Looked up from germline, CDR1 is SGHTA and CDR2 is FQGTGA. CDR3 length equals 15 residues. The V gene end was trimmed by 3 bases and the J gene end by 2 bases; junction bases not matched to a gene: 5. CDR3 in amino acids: CASSFTGTITDTQYF. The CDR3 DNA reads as TGTGCCAGCAGCTTCACCGGGACTATCACAGATACGCAGTATTTT. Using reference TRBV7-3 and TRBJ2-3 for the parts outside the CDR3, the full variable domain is GAGVSQTPSNKVTEKGKYVELRCDPISGHTALYWYRQSLGQGPEFLIYFQGTGAADDSGLPNDRFFAVRPEGSVSTLKIQRTERGDSAVYLCASSFTGTITDTQYFGPGTRLTVL.

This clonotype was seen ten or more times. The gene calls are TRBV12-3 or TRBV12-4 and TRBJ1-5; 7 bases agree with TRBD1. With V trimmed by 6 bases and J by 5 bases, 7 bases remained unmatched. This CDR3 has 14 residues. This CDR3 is CASRKGQEDQPQHF. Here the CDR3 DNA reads TGTGCCAGCAGGAAAGGACAGGAGGATCAGCCCCAGCATTTT.

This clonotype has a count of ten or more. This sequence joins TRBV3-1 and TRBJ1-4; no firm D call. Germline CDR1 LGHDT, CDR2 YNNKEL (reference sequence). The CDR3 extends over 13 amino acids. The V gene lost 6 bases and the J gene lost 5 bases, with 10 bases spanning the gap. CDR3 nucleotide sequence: TGTGCCAGCAGTCTTGCCGGGAATGAAAAACTGTTTTTT. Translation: CASSLAGNEKLFF.

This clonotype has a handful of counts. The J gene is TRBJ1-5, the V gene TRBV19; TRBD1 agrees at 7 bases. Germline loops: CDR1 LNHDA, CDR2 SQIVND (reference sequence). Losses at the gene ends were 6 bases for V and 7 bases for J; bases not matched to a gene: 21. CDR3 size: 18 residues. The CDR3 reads CASRIFARDREGLQPQHF. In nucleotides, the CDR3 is TGTGCCAGTAGGATCTTCGCCCGTGACAGGGAGGGTTTGCAGCCCCAGCATTTT.

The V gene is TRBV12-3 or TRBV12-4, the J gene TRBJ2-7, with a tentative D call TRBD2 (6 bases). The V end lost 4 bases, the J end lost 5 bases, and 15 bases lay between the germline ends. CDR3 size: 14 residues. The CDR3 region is CASSYRARGNEQYF. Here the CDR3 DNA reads TGTGCCAGCAGTTATCGGGCTCGGGGGAACGAGCAGTACTTC.